Described below is a single T cell receptor (beta chain) sequence and its context. Its antigen remains unknown. This entry comes from a study of cytomegalovirus exposure and HLA in healthy donors. General study points: In vitro work confirmed that three CMV-associated chains recognize CMV antigens.

It was with 60 Vbeta and 13 Jbeta primers that the PCR ran. Assay used: immunoSEQ multiplex PCR; TCRdb lists only in-frame clones, some missing. The sample has approximately 130,000 clones, 65% to 85% seen once. The length of the CDR3 is 20 residues. The rearrangement joins TRBV21-1 to TRBJ2-1; the table gives TRBD2 as D, unverified against the DNA. TRBV21-1 is a listed pseudogene. Sequenced: PBMCs. This TCR was sampled from a man aged 45-65 years in good health and CMV-seronegative. CDR3 residues: CASSKSKTYGTSGSYNEQFF. The CDR3 DNA follows: TGTGCCAGCAGCAAATCGAAAACCTACGGGACTAGCGGGAGTTACAATGAGCAGTTCTTC.